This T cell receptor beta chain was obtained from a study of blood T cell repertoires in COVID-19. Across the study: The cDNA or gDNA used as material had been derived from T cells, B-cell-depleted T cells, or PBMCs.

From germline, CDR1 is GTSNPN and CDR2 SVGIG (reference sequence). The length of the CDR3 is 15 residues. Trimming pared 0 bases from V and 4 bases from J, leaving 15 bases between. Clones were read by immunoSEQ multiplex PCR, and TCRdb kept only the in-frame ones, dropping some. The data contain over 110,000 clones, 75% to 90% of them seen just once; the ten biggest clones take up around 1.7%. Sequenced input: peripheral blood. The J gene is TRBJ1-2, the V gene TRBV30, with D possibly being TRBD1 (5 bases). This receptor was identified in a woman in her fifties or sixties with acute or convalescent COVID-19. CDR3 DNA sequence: TGTGCCTGGAGTGTATTTGGGGGGTCGGGCTATGGCTACACCTTC. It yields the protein CAWSVFGGSGYGYTF.